The 20 T cell receptor beta chains reported below all come from one sample, sequenced in a study of cytomegalovirus exposure and HLA in healthy donors (dated by TCRdb to 2016 to 2017). Libraries were constructed by the immunoSEQ multiplex PCR assay. For the multiplex PCR, a mixture combining 60 forward primers for TCR Vbeta segments and 13 reverse primers for TCR Jbeta segments was used. In its TCRdb copy, this immuneACCESS table keeps in-frame sequences only and misses some clones. Where compared with another copy, unresolved V genes explain less than half of these, and the others have no known cause. The sample table shows 130,000 to 150,000 clones, and roughly 72% are seen once. The ten largest account for over 2% of the sample. The source material was PBMCs. These receptors were obtained from a man in his forties in good health and CMV-seronegative.

This clone has more than one count but fewer than ten. This sequence joins TRBV7-9 and TRBJ2-3; D perhaps matches TRBD1 (6 bases). CDR1 SEHNR and CDR2 FQNEAQ come from the germline V gene (reference sequence). The ends were cut back, 3 bases at V and 1 base at J, with 11 bases in the middle. This CDR3 is built from 15 residues. Here the CDR3 DNA reads TGTGCCAGCAGCTTTACAGGGCCCCGCACAGATACGCAGTATTTT. It codes for CASSFTGPRTDTQYF.

The chain uses TRBV7-2 and TRBJ2-7; TRBD1 is a possible D gene (5 bases). Trimming took 5 bases from V and 5 from J, leaving 13 bases between them. Germline assignment: CDR1 SGHTA and CDR2 FQGNSA. The CDR3 sequence is 13 residues long. CDR3 residues: CASSPRPRDEQYF. DNA for the CDR3: TGTGCCAGCAGCCCCCGGCCCAGGGACGAGCAGTACTTC.

The chain has TRBV27 and TRBJ1-1; the D gene is possibly TRBD1 (6 bases). Deletions cut 1 base from V and 0 bases from J, with 9 bases between. The germline gives CDR1 MNHEY, CDR2 SMNVEV (reference sequence). The CDR3 sequence is 15 residues long. CDR3 bases: TGTGCCAGCAGTTTATACGGGGGGCTGAACACTGAAGCTTTCTTT. Amino acids: CASSLYGGLNTEAFF.

The chain links TRBV4-3 to TRBJ2-7; TRBD2 matches at 16 bases. V shed 3 bases and J 6 bases; nucleotides not matched to a gene: 5. In germline, CDR1 is LGHNA, CDR2 YSLEER. The CDR3 length is 16 residues. CDR3 nucleotide sequence: TGCGCCAGCAGCCAGGGACTAGCGGGAGGGCCGCGCGAGCAGTACTTC. It encodes CASSQGLAGGPREQYF.

The chain carries TRBV6-6 and TRBJ2-7; tentative D call: TRBD1 (6 bases). This CDR3 comprises 14 residues. Germline lookup yields CDR1 MNHNY and CDR2 SVGAGI (reference sequence). Trimming pared 2 bases from V and 0 bases from J, leaving 8 bases between. The CDR3 here is CASSYRTASYEQYF. Here the CDR3 DNA reads TGTGCCAGCAGTTACCGGACAGCCTCCTACGAGCAGTACTTC.

The chain is built from TRBV15 and TRBJ2-7, with 9 bases that match TRBD1. Germline V gene sequence: CDR1 LNHNV, CDR2 YYDKDF (reference sequence). V shed 3 bases and J 6 bases; nucleotides not matched to a gene: 0. CDR3 length: 12 residues. Written as DNA, the CDR3 is TGTGCCACCAGCAGGACAGGGGGCGAGCAGTACTTC. It translates to CATSRTGGEQYF.

This chain links TRBV7-2 with TRBJ1-2; the match to TRBD1 covers 8 bases. Germline assignment: CDR1 SGHTA and CDR2 FQGNSA. Trimming at V came to 5 bases and at J to 4 bases, leaving 12 bases not matched to a gene. The CDR3 is 16 residues long. The CDR3, as DNA: TGTGCCAGCAGCCTACCTCTGGCAGGGGGCATCTATGGCTACACCTTC. This translates into CASSLPLAGGIYGYTF.

This clone turned up a few times. The chain has TRBV29-1 and TRBJ2-5; 10 bases are a match to TRBD1. The CDR3 extends over 13 amino acids. Trimming took 2 bases from V and 7 from J; bases not matched to a gene: 4. Germline assignment: CDR1 SQVTM and CDR2 ANQGSEA. CDR3 DNA sequence: TGCAGCGTTGAATGGGGACAGGGGATGACCCAGTACTTC. The encoded protein is CSVEWGQGMTQYF. The whole variable domain, filled in from reference TRBV29-1 and TRBJ2-5, reads SAVISQKPSRDICQRGTSLTIQCQVDSQVTMMFWYRQQPGQSLTLIATANQGSEATYESGFVIDKFPISRPNLTFSTLTVSNMSPEDSSIYLCSVEWGQGMTQYFGPGTRLLVL.

The chain links TRBV5-1 to TRBJ1-1; TRBD1 aligns across 8 bases. The CDR3 loop spans 14 amino acids. Germline V gene lookup returns CDR1 SGHRS and CDR2 YFSETQ. With V trimmed by 3 bases and J by 6 bases, 7 bases remained unmatched. CDR3 amino acids: CASSSRGRRSEAFF. DNA of the CDR3: TGCGCCAGCAGCTCCAGGGGGCGCAGATCTGAAGCTTTCTTT.

The chain recombines TRBV2 with TRBJ1-4; 7 bases agree with TRBD1. CDR1 and CDR2 from the germline V gene are SNHLY and FYNNEI. This CDR3 region has 13 residues. The V and J ends lost 8 bases and 5 bases, in that order; junction bases with no gene match: 5. The CDR3 nucleotides read TGTGCCAGCTTAGGACAGGCGAATGAAAAACTGTTTTTT. Amino acid sequence: CASLGQANEKLFF.

This chain joins TRBV5-1 and TRBJ2-1, with TRBD2 matching over 7 bases. CDR1 is SGHRS and CDR2 is YFSETQ in the germline V gene. V lost 5 bases and J lost 0; bases outside the gene matches: 5. This CDR3 has 15 residues. CDR3 protein: CASRSLASSYNEQFF. The CDR3 DNA reads TGCGCCAGCAGATCACTAGCGTCCTCCTACAATGAGCAGTTCTTC.

The chain uses TRBV5-1 and TRBJ2-7; a possible D gene is TRBD1 (6 bases). Germline CDR1 is SGHRS and CDR2 is YFSETQ. The CDR3 runs to 14 residues. The V end was cut by 2 bases, the J end by 0 bases, with 9 bases between. In nucleotides, the CDR3 is TGCGCCAGCAGCTTACAGGGTCCCTCCTACGAGCAGTACTTC. Residues: CASSLQGPSYEQYF.

The chain couples TRBV2 to TRBJ1-6; 7 nucleotides align to TRBD1. CDR1 is SNHLY, CDR2 FYNNEI, per germline. V shed 6 bases and J 5 bases; nucleotides not matched to a gene: 7. CDR3 length equals 15 residues. CDR3 amino acids: CASSGRQGNNSPLHF. In nucleotides, the CDR3 is TGTGCCAGCAGCGGAAGACAGGGTAATAATTCACCCCTCCACTTT.

J is TRBJ2-7 and V is TRBV28, with TRBD2 identical over 12 bases. CDR1 MDHEN and CDR2 SYDVKM come from the germline V gene. Losses at the gene ends were 5 bases for V and 7 bases for J; bases not matched to a gene: 15. The CDR3 totals 17 residues. The CDR3 DNA follows: TGTGCCAGCAGTCCACAACGACTAGCGGGAGACTTGGGGGAGCAGTACTTC. As protein: CASSPQRLAGDLGEQYF.

Concerning this clone: Relative to the germline gene, one junction end is altered; a read error may explain this. V usage is TRBV28 and J usage is TRBJ1-2; D ambiguous. The germline V gene has CDR1 MDHEN and CDR2 SYDVKM. The CDR3 covers 12 residues. The CDR3 DNA follows: TGTGCCAGCAGTTTATCTCCCGGAGGCTACCCCTTC. Its translation is CASSLSPGGYPF.

The chain uses TRBV27 and TRBJ2-7, with TRBD1 matching over 9 bases. The V segment lost 8 bases and the J segment 4 bases; nucleotides outside the gene matches: 9. Germline V gene data show CDR1 as MNHEY and CDR2 as SMNVEV (reference sequence). The length of the CDR3 is 14 residues. For the CDR3, the DNA is TGTGCCAGCGGCCTTACAGGGGGCTCTTACGAGCAGTACTTC. It is translated as CASGLTGGSYEQYF.

CDR3 in amino acids: CASSGDRFRQETQYF. CDR3 sequence (DNA): TGTGCCAGTAGTGGAGACAGGTTCCGTCAAGAGACCCAGTACTTC. The gene calls are TRBV19 and TRBJ2-5; the D gene is possibly TRBD1 (6 bases). Trimming pared 5 bases from V and 2 bases from J, leaving 15 bases between. Germline V CDR1 and CDR2: LNHDA, SQIVND (reference sequence). The CDR3 loop spans 15 amino acids.

The chain employs TRBV5-1 and TRBJ2-2, with a tentative D call TRBD1 (5 bases). The germline V gene encodes CDR1 SGHRS and CDR2 YFSETQ. CDR3 length equals 15 residues. The V and J ends lost 0 bases and 1 base respectively, with 7 bases between them. The CDR3 nucleotides are TGCGCCAGCAGCTTGGGGACACTGAACACCGGGGAGCTGTTTTTT. Translating gives CASSLGTLNTGELFF.

The chain links TRBV27 to TRBJ2-1; TRBD1 aligns across 7 bases. The ends lost 3 bases at V and 3 bases at J; junction bases unmatched: 5. The CDR3 is 15 amino acids. Germline V gene data show CDR1 as MNHEY and CDR2 as SMNVEV (reference sequence). CDR3 loop: CASSFLQGSYNEQFF. In DNA form, the CDR3 reads TGTGCCAGCAGTTTTCTACAGGGGAGCTACAATGAGCAGTTCTTC.

The chain has TRBV6-4 and TRBJ1-5; D might be TRBD1 (5 bases). This CDR3 has 12 residues. The V end was cut by 4 bases, the J end by 4 bases, with 5 bases between. Germline V lookup: CDR1 MRHNA, CDR2 SNTAGT. DNA for the CDR3: TGTGCCAGCAGTGCAGGGAATCAGCCCCAGCATTTT. Protein product: CASSAGNQPQHF.